These 21 T cell receptor beta chains were all obtained from the same sample, sequenced in a study of B cell selection in AIRE deficiency. The regulatory T cell sort gate was CD4+CD25hiCD127low/negative. Libraries were prepared by immunoSEQ multiplex PCR; TCRdb keeps only in-frame clonotypes and omits some of them. Seen here are roughly 18,000 clones, roughly 91% observed once, and the top ten hold over 0.8%. Sequencing input: CD4+CD25+ Tregs sorted from PBMCs. These receptors came from a human donor in good health.

V and J are TRBV15 and TRBJ2-4; D is possibly TRBD1 (6 bases). The V end was cut by 5 bases, the J end by 0 bases, with 11 bases between. Germline V lookup: CDR1 LNHNV, CDR2 YYDKDF (reference sequence). The CDR3 contains 15 residues. The CDR3 region is CATSQDSLAKNIQYF. CDR3 coding DNA: TGTGCCACCAGCCAGGACAGCCTAGCCAAAAACATTCAGTACTTC. Drawing the rest from reference TRBV15 and TRBJ2-4, the complete variable domain is DAMVIQNPRYQVTQFGKPVTLSCSQTLNHNVMYWYQQKSSQAPKLLFHYYDKDFNNEADTPDNFQSRRPNTSFCFLDIRSPGLGDTAMYLCATSQDSLAKNIQYFGAGTRLSVL.

The chain links TRBV6-1 to TRBJ1-5, with D possibly TRBD1 on 6 matching bases. Germline V lookup: CDR1 MNHNS, CDR2 SASEGT. The CDR3 consists of 13 residues. V was pared by 11 bases and J by 6 bases, with 17 bases between. The CDR3 loop is CAAGAGLGQPQHF. As DNA, the CDR3 is TGTGCCGCGGGGGCGGGATTGGGTCAGCCCCAGCATTTT.

This rearrangement joins TRBV4-2 to TRBJ1-2, with D uncertain. V lost 0 bases to trimming and J lost 4 bases, with 12 bases between them. There are 15 residues in the CDR3. The germline gives CDR1 LGHNA, CDR2 YNFKEQ. CDR3 bases: TGTGCCAGCAGCCAAGAATCGCGAAATTCCTATGGCTACACCTTC. Translating it yields CASSQESRNSYGYTF.

This chain connects TRBV25-1 to TRBJ2-7; 7 nucleotides agree with TRBD1. Germline V gene lookup returns CDR1 MGHDK and CDR2 SYGVNS. With 8 bases clipped from V and 2 bases from J, the junction kept 9 bases outside the gene matches. The CDR3 length is 14 residues. This CDR3 reads CASRFGQDPYEQYF. DNA for the CDR3: TGTGCCAGCCGTTTCGGACAGGACCCCTACGAGCAGTACTTC.

The gene calls are TRBV2 and TRBJ2-7, with no clear D. CDR3 size: 11 residues. V was pared by 4 bases and J by 5 bases, with 6 bases between. Germline assignment: CDR1 SNHLY and CDR2 FYNNEI. This CDR3 is CASSVLDEQYF. CDR3 DNA: TGTGCCAGCAGTGTCCTCGACGAGCAGTACTTC.

The gene calls are TRBV5-4 and TRBJ2-7; tentative D call: TRBD1 (5 bases). V was clipped by 4 bases and J by 6 bases, with 11 bases between them. Germline V gene lookup returns CDR1 SGHNT and CDR2 YYREEE (reference sequence). This CDR3 contains 12 residues. This chain's CDR3 is CASSPAQGEQYF. CDR3 nucleotide sequence: TGTGCCAGCAGCCCCGCTCAGGGCGAGCAGTACTTC.

The chain joins TRBV4-1 to TRBJ2-1, with no clear D. There are 13 residues in the CDR3. V lost 0 bases, J lost 9 bases, and 9 bases lay in between. Germline CDR1 reads MGHRA; CDR2 reads YSYEKL. In DNA form, the CDR3 reads TGCGCCAGCAGCCAAGACCCCTGGGGTGAGCAGTTCTTC. This encodes CASSQDPWGEQFF.

The chain combines TRBV5-1 with TRBJ1-1, with D maybe TRBD1 (6 bases). Germline lookup yields CDR1 SGHRS and CDR2 YFSETQ. The CDR3 consists of 12 residues. V was cut by 1 base and J by 8 bases, with 9 bases left in between. CDR3 sequence reads: CASSLFGTEAFF. DNA of the CDR3: TGCGCCAGCAGCTTGTTCGGGACAGAAGCTTTCTTT.

CDR3 region: CASSPPNPAGVLYTGELFF. In DNA, the CDR3 is TGTGCCAGCTCACCACCGAATCCAGCGGGAGTACTTTACACCGGGGAGCTGTTTTTT. The chain uses TRBV18 and TRBJ2-2; 8 positions match TRBD2. CDR3 length equals 19 residues. V was pared by 0 bases and J by 3 bases, with 12 bases of the junction left unmatched. Looked up from germline, CDR1 is KGHSH and CDR2 is LQKENI.

This chain uses TRBV6-6 with TRBJ2-7; 8 nucleotides align to TRBD2. V gave up 6 bases and J gave up 5 bases; unmatched junction bases: 9. Germline V gene lookup returns CDR1 MNHNY and CDR2 SVGAGI (reference sequence). The CDR3 is 14 amino acids. The CDR3 spells CASRPGLERHEQYF. The CDR3 bases are TGTGCCAGCAGACCGGGACTAGAAAGGCACGAGCAGTACTTC.

The chain uses TRBV6-5 and TRBJ2-1, with 9 nucleotides matching TRBD2. Germline lookup yields CDR1 MNHEY and CDR2 SVGAGI. The CDR3 runs to 15 residues. V lost 5 bases, J lost 8 bases, and 10 bases stayed unmatched. CDR3 residues: CASSRPVGLAHEQFF. CDR3 in DNA: TGTGCCAGCAGTAGGCCGGTAGGACTAGCGCATGAGCAGTTCTTC.

This chain links TRBV5-6 with TRBJ1-4; D unresolved. The CDR3 runs 14 residues. Germline lookup yields CDR1 SGHDT and CDR2 YYEEEE. Trimming removed 3 bases at V and 3 bases at J, with 9 bases between. The CDR3 DNA sequence: TGTGCCAGCAGCTCTGGGGATTCTAATGAAAAACTGTTTTTT. Translation: CASSSGDSNEKLFF.

The chain uses TRBV6-6 and TRBJ2-1, with D possibly matching TRBD2 (6 bases). The V and J ends lost 6 bases and 10 bases respectively, with 16 bases between them. The CDR3 length is 13 residues. Germline CDR1 MNHNY, CDR2 SVGAGI (reference sequence). The CDR3 DNA follows: TGTGCCAGCAGCTTGGCTGATGGGGGGGAGCAGTTCTTC. Amino acid sequence: CASSLADGGEQFF.

J is TRBJ2-7 and V is TRBV2; TRBD1 aligns across 9 bases. The V and J ends lost 6 bases and 2 bases, in that order; junction bases with no gene match: 5. The germline gives CDR1 SNHLY, CDR2 FYNNEI. CDR3 length: 14 residues. CDR3 nucleotides: TGTGCCAGCAGCGGGACAGGGATGCCCTACGAGCAGTACTTC. Protein product: CASSGTGMPYEQYF.

J is TRBJ2-1 and V is TRBV30, with TRBD2 matching 7 bases. CDR1 is GTSNPN and CDR2 is SVGIG in the germline V gene (reference sequence). The CDR3 has 17 residues. The V gene end was trimmed by 2 bases and the J gene end by 0 bases; junction bases not matched to a gene: 10. This CDR3 is CAWSTLAAQSSYNEQFF. CDR3 sequence (DNA): TGTGCCTGGAGTACTCTAGCGGCGCAGAGCTCCTACAATGAGCAGTTCTTC.

The V and J genes are TRBV5-1 and TRBJ2-1; D tentatively fits TRBD1 or TRBD2 (5 bases each). The germline V gene has CDR1 SGHRS and CDR2 YFSETQ. Trimming shortened V by 1 base and J by 8 bases, and 13 bases separated the two germline ends. The CDR3 consists of 14 residues. The CDR3 region has the DNA TGCGCCAGCAGCTTGATGGCAGGGAGTCATGAGCAGTTCTTC. Translating it yields CASSLMAGSHEQFF.

The V gene is TRBV28, the J gene TRBJ1-4; TRBD1 is a possible D gene (5 bases). The CDR3 consists of 15 residues. Germline loops: CDR1 MDHEN, CDR2 SYDVKM. Between the trimmed V and J ends, which lost 5 bases and 4 bases, there was a span of 14 bases. CDR3 DNA sequence: TGTGCCAGCAGTCTCCGGTGGGGACTTAATGAAAAACTGTTTTTT. Encoded protein: CASSLRWGLNEKLFF.

The V and J genes are TRBV28 and TRBJ2-2, with TRBD1 matching over 10 bases. This CDR3 comprises 15 residues. Germline trimming cut 6 bases from V and 7 bases from J; bases unmatched to any gene: 8. Germline CDR1 is MDHEN and CDR2 is SYDVKM. The CDR3 DNA reads TGTGCCAGCAGCTCCAACGGACAGGGGGTCGGGGAGCTGTTTTTT. Translating gives CASSSNGQGVGELFF.

The J gene is TRBJ1-3, the V gene TRBV19, with D hard to call. Germline CDR1 and CDR2: LNHDA and SQIVND (reference sequence). The CDR3 is made up of 15 amino acids. Trimming cost V 5 bases and J 0 bases, with 11 bases left between them. CDR3 nucleotide sequence: TGTGCCAGTAGTGTCTTGGACCGCTCTGGAAACACCATATATTTT. It specifies CASSVLDRSGNTIYF.

This chain links TRBV6-1 with TRBJ1-5; 9 bases are shared with TRBD1. Germline assignment: CDR1 MNHNS and CDR2 SASEGT. Trimming cost V 6 bases and J 7 bases; bases outside gene matches: 4. The CDR3 is 13 amino acids. CDR3 DNA: TGTGCCAGCAGCATGACAGGGGGACAGCCCCAGCATTTT. Its translation: CASSMTGGQPQHF.

The V and J genes are TRBV5-4 and TRBJ2-7; TRBD2 aligns across 11 bases. Germline assignment: CDR1 SGHNT and CDR2 YYREEE (reference sequence). V trimming: 2 bases; J trimming: 3 bases; junction bases outside the gene matches: 4. The CDR3 totals 15 residues. In DNA form, the CDR3 reads TGTGCCAGCAGCTTCACTAGCGGGAGTCGCTACGAGCAGTACTTC. It is translated as CASSFTSGSRYEQYF. The full variable domain, its missing parts supplied by reference TRBV5-4 and TRBJ2-7, is ETGVTQSPTHLIKTRGQQVTLRCSSQSGHNTVSWYQQALGQGPQFIFQYYREEENGRGNFPPRFSGLQFPNYSSELNVNALELDDSALYLCASSFTSGSRYEQYFGPGTRLTVT.